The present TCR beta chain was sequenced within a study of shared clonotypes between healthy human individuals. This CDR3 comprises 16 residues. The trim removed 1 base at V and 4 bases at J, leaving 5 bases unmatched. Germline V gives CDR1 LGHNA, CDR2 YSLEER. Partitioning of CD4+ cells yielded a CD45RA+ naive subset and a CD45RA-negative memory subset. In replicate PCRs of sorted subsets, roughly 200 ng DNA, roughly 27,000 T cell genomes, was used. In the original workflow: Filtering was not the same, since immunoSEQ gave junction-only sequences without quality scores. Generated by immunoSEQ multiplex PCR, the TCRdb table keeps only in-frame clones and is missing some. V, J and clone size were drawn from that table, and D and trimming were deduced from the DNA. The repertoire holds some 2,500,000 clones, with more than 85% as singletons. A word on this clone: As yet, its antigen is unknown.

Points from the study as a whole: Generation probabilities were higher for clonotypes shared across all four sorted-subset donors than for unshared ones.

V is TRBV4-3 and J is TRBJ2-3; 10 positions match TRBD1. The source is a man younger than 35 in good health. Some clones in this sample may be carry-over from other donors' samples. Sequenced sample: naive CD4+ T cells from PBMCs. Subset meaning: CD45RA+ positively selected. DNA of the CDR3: TGCGCCAGCAGCCAAGGGACAGGGGGGAGACCAGATACGCAGTATTTT. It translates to CASSQGTGGRPDTQYF.